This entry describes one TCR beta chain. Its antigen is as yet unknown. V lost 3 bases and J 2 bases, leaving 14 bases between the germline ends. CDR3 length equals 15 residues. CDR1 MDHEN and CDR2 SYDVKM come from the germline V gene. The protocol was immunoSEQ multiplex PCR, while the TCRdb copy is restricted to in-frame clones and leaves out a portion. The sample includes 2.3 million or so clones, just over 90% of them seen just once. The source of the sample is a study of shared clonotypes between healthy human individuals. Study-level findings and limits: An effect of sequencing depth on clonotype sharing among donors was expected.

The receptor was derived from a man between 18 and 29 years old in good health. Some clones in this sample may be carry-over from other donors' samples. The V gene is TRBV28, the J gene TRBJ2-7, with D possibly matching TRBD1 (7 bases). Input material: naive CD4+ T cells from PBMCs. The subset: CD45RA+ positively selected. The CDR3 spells CASSFGGGQAYEQYF. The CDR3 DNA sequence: TGTGCCAGCAGTTTTGGGGGAGGACAGGCCTACGAGCAGTACTTC. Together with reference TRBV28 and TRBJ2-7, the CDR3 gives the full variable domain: DVKVTQSSRYLVKRTGEKVFLECVQDMDHENMFWYRQDPGLGLRLIYFSYDVKMKEKGDIPEGYSVSREKKERFSLILESASTNQTSMYLCASSFGGGQAYEQYFGPGTRLTVT.